This note documents a single TCR beta chain sequence. The antigen remains unidentified. The germline V gene encodes CDR1 SGHAT and CDR2 FQNNGV. This CDR3 is 16 amino acids long. V lost 5 bases, J lost 0 bases, and 16 bases lay in between. The record originates from a study of PD-1 blockade in classical Hodgkin lymphoma. Study background: Patients got intravenous nivolumab 3 mg/kg every 2 weeks. Study-wide results and caveats: Those achieving complete response showed baseline diversity like newly diagnosed patients.

Exposure to brentuximab vedotin varied, and each patient had relapsed following autologous stem cell transplantation. Complete response, partial response or progressive disease made up the best responses. The repertoire was sequenced with immunoSEQ multiplex PCR; TCRdb's copy has only in-frame clones and lacks some. The sample lists 22,000 or so clones; 70% to 80% were seen once. This sequence was found in a human donor with classical Hodgkin lymphoma. The sequenced sample was peripheral blood mononuclear cells (PBMCs), obtained before the second cycle of nivolumab. The chain joins TRBV11-2 to TRBJ1-1, with D possibly matching TRBD1 (5 bases). CDR3 DNA: TGTGCCAGCAGCGTCTCAGGGTTTCGGGTGAACACTGAAGCTTTCTTT. Translation gives CASSVSGFRVNTEAFF. Using reference TRBV11-2 and TRBJ1-1 for the parts outside the CDR3, the full variable domain is EAGVAQSPRYKIIEKRQSVAFWCNPISGHATLYWYQQILGQGPKLLIQFQNNGVVDDSQLPKDRFSAERLKGVDSTLKIQPAKLEDSAVYLCASSVSGFRVNTEAFFGQGTRLTVV.